Presented here are 3 T cell receptor beta chains from one specimen sequenced in a study of CD8+CD57+ T cells in acquired aplastic anemia. According to the study, genomic DNA was the template for TCR beta VDJ and CDR3 profiling. MiXCR, run by TCRdb on the reads, gives a single entry per CDR3 protein. The sample holds some 290,000 distinct CDR3 sequences, 50% to 70% seen once. The source material was sorted CD4+, CD8+, or CD8+CD57+ T cells (not recorded which) from PBMCs. These receptors all come from a human donor with severe aplastic anemia or a healthy control (not recorded which).

The V and J genes are TRBV29-1 and TRBJ2-5; D assignment may be TRBD1 or TRBD2 (7 bases each). The CDR3 spans 14 residues. V lost 7 bases to trimming and J lost 4 bases, with 19 bases between them. The germline V gene has CDR1 SQVTM and CDR2 ANQGSEA. The chain's CDR3 is CSAKGRGRSETQYF. CDR3 bases: TGCAGCGCAAAGGGGAGGGGGCGGTCAGAGACCCAGTACTTC.

The CDR3 nucleotides are TGTGCCAGCAGCGCGACAGGGCAGGAGACCCAGTACTTC. Protein: CASSATGQETQYF. The chain uses TRBV9 and TRBJ2-5; 7 bases are a match to TRBD1. CDR3 size: 13 residues. V dropped 3 bases and J dropped 5; count of bases not matched to a gene: 4. The germline V gene encodes CDR1 SGDLS and CDR2 YYNGEE. The whole variable domain, remainder taken from reference TRBV9 and TRBJ2-5, is DSGVTQTPKHLITATGQRVTLRCSPRSGDLSVYWYQQSLDQGLQFLIQYYNGEERAKGNILERFSAQQFPDLHSELNLSSLELGDSALYFCASSATGQETQYFGPGTRLLVL.

This chain joins TRBV5-1 and TRBJ2-6; D unresolved. The V end lost 6 bases, the J end lost 0 bases, and 10 bases lay between the germline ends. CDR1 and CDR2 (germline): SGHRS, YFSETQ. This CDR3 region has 15 residues. CDR3: CASTSMASGANVLTF. For the CDR3, the DNA is TGCGCCAGCACTAGTATGGCCTCTGGGGCCAACGTCCTGACTTTC.